This TCR beta chain comes out of a study of T cells after yellow fever vaccination. The study, taken as a whole, reports: By day 5 rather than day 15, the secondary response had peaked, though it was weaker.

The CDR3 extends over 12 amino acids. Trimming stripped 7 bases from V and 5 bases from J, with 11 bases between. The V gene's germline CDR1 is LNHNV and CDR2 YYDKDF (reference sequence). TCRdb re-called the 5' RACE reads with MiXCR, one entry per CDR3 protein. The data show 350,000 to 550,000 distinct CDR3 sequences, with roughly a sixth seen just once and 15% to 20% held by the top ten. About this clonotype: The target antigen is unknown.

J is TRBJ2-5 and V is TRBV15, with D perhaps TRBD1 or TRBD2 (5 bases each). The clonotype was recovered from a man aged 18-30 years who received the YFV17D yellow fever vaccine. The sample here was PBMCs, taken before the yellow fever booster vaccination. CDR3: CATKAEGETQYF. Written as DNA, the CDR3 is TGTGCCACCAAGGCCGAGGGGGAGACCCAGTACTTC. Supplemented by reference TRBV15 and TRBJ2-5, the full variable domain reads DAMVIQNPRYQVTQFGKPVTLSCSQTLNHNVMYWYQQKSSQAPKLLFHYYDKDFNNEADTPDNFQSRRPNTSFCFLDIRSPGLGDTAMYLCATKAEGETQYFGPGTRLLVL.